This T cell receptor (beta chain) was found in a study of blood T cell repertoires in COVID-19. Study-wide background: Sites across the United States, Italy and Spain contributed samples from acute and convalescent COVID-19.

The CDR3 runs 14 residues. Trimming took 2 bases from V and 2 from J, leaving 9 bases between them. CDR1 and CDR2 (germline): MNHNY, SVGAGI (reference sequence). Everyone who took part was roughly 18 to 89 years old, and they came from about two dozen US areas. Recovered participants had two consecutive negative NP/OP PCR tests, healthcare professional clearance, or symptom resolution. Sequenced by immunoSEQ multiplex PCR; TCRdb stores in-frame clones only, minus some. The data show a few hundred thousand clones, around 80% seen once. The specimen was PBMCs or T cells enriched from blood (not recorded which). The genes are TRBV6-6 and TRBJ1-1; no definite D call. This TCR was sampled from a man between 40 and 49 years old who had recovered from COVID-19. The CDR3 DNA sequence: TGTGCCAGCAGTTACACGCAGGCCAACACTGAAGCTTTCTTT. It specifies CASSYTQANTEAFF.